The rows below give T cell receptor beta chains drawn from one sample of a study of hypomethylating agent response in myelodysplastic syndrome. Assay: immunoSEQ multiplex PCR; the TCRdb copy retains only in-frame clones and omits some. Found here are some 9,600 clones, 83% of them singletons; the top ten hold over 3%. Here the sequenced sample was bone marrow, taken before or after starting hypomethylating agent treatment for myelodysplastic syndrome (not recorded which). All receptors derive from a human donor with myelodysplastic syndrome. Both conserved end residues are part of each CDR3. The D gene is left open where the match is weak. Not every row has a clone size; where given, it reads once, few, many or a size class.

d_gene	v_gene	j_gene	abundance	CDR3aa	CDR3nt
.	TRBV27	TRBJ1-4	.	CASSLSGGYEKLFF	TGTGCCAGCAGTTTATCGGGAGGGTATGAAAAACTGTTTTTT
TRBD1	TRBV19	TRBJ1-1	.	CASSPDRADTEAFF	TGTGCCAGTAGCCCGGACAGGGCGGACACTGAAGCTTTCTTT
TRBD1	TRBV6-1	TRBJ1-4	.	CASSELTGGEEKLFF	TGTGCCAGCAGTGAGCTGACAGGGGGCGAGGAAAAACTGTTTTTT
.	TRBV30	TRBJ1-5	.	CAWQINRNQPQHF	TGTGCCTGGCAGATCAACAGAAATCAGCCCCAGCATTTT
TRBD2	TRBV4-1	TRBJ2-1	.	CASSQGLAGENEQFF	TGCGCCAGCAGCCAAGGACTAGCGGGGGAGAATGAGCAGTTCTTC
.	TRBV11-3	TRBJ2-2	.	CASSLVLNTGELFF	TGTGCCAGCAGCTTAGTTCTAAACACCGGGGAGCTGTTTTTT
.	TRBV2	TRBJ1-3	.	CASSEGVRGGNTIYF	TGTGCCAGCAGTGAAGGGGTCAGGGGAGGAAACACCATATATTTT
.	TRBV18	TRBJ1-1	.	CASSPHPTANTEAFF	TGTGCCAGCTCACCCCACCCGACAGCTAACACTGAAGCTTTCTTT
.	TRBV30	TRBJ1-2	.	CACRIGYGYTF	TGTGCCTGTAGGATAGGATATGGCTACACCTTC
TRBD1	TRBV6-6	TRBJ1-2	.	CASRNTGGVYGYTF	TGTGCCAGCAGGAACACAGGGGGTGTCTATGGCTACACCTTC
.	TRBV30	TRBJ1-5	few	CAWSVAGQGNQPQHF	TGTGCCTGGAGTGTGGCAGGGCAGGGAAATCAGCCCCAGCATTTT
TRBD1	TRBV28	TRBJ1-4	.	CASRRDRGKEKLFF	TGTGCCAGCAGACGGGACAGGGGTAAAGAAAAACTGTTTTTT
.	TRBV5-1	TRBJ2-7	.	CASSPGPREQYF	TGCGCCAGCAGCCCGGGACCTCGCGAGCAGTACTTC
.	TRBV2	TRBJ1-5	.	CASSVSRGGGQPQHF	TGTGCCAGCAGTGTCAGCAGGGGCGGGGGTCAGCCCCAGCATTTT
.	TRBV25-1	TRBJ1-6	.	CASLGDRKYNSPLHF	TGTGCCAGCCTAGGTGACCGGAAATATAATTCACCCCTCCACTTT
TRBD2	TRBV18	TRBJ2-5	once	CASSPTRLSGGRETQYF	TGTGCCAGCTCACCGACACGACTAAGCGGGGGGCGAGAGACCCAGTACTTC
.	TRBV6-1	TRBJ1-6	.	CASGYSVTLHF	TGTGCCAGCGGATACTCGGTGACCCTCCACTTT
.	TRBV10-2	TRBJ2-3	.	CASSDLAQRPPPTQYF	TGCGCCAGCAGTGACCTAGCTCAGCGGCCCCCGCCTACGCAGTATTTT
TRBD2	TRBV4-1	TRBJ2-3	.	CASSQEASGGRTDTQYF	TGCGCCAGCAGCCAAGAGGCTAGCGGGGGCCGCACAGATACGCAGTATTTT
.	TRBV6-5	TRBJ1-4	.	CASSYSGGDGEKLFF	TGTGCCAGCAGTTACTCAGGGGGAGACGGTGAAAAACTGTTTTTT
.	TRBV9	TRBJ2-5	.	CASSVGRNGWYQETQYF	TGTGCCAGCAGCGTAGGGAGGAACGGATGGTACCAAGAGACCCAGTACTTC
.	TRBV19	TRBJ2-1	.	CASRERNYNEQFF	TGTGCCAGTAGGGAGCGGAATTACAATGAGCAGTTCTTC
.	TRBV19	TRBJ2-7	few	CASSIVLSPSEQYF	TGTGCCAGTAGTATAGTATTGAGCCCCTCCGAGCAGTACTTC